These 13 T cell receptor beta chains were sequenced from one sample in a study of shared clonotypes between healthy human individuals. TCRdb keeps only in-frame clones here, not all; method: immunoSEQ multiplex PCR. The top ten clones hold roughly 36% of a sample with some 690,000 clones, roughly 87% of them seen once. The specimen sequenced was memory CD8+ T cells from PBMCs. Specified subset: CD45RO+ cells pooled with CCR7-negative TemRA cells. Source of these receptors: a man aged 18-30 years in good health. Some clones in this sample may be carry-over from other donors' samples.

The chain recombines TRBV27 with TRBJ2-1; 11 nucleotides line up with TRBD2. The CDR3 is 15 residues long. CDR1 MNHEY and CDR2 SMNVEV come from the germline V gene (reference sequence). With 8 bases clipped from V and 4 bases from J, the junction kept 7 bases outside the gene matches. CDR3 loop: CASRETSGKYNEQFF. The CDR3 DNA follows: TGTGCCAGCCGGGAGACTAGCGGGAAATACAATGAGCAGTTCTTC.

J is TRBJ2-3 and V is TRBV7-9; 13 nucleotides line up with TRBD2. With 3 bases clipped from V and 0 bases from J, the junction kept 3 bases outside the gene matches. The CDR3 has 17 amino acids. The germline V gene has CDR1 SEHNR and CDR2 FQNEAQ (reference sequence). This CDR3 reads CASSLGLAGPSTDTQYF. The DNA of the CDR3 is TGTGCCAGCAGCTTGGGACTAGCGGGACCTAGCACAGATACGCAGTATTTT.

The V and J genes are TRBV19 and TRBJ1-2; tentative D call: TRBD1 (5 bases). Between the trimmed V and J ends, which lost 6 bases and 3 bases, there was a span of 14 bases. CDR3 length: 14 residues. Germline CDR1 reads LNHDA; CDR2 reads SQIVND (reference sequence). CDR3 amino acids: CASSPRVSDYGYTF. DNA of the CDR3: TGTGCCAGTAGCCCCAGGGTCTCAGACTATGGCTACACCTTC.

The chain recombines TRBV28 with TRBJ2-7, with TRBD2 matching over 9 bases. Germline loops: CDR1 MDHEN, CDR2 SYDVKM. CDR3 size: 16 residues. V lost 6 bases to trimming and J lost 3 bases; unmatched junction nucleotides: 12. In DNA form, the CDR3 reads TGTGCCAGCAGCCCTCCCCTGACTAGCGGAGGCTACGAGCAGTACTTC. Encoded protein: CASSPPLTSGGYEQYF.

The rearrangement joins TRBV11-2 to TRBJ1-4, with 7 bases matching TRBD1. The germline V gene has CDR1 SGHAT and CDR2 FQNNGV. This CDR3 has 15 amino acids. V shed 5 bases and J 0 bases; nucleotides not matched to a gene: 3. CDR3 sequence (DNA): TGTGCCAGCAGCCGGGACAGCTCAACTAATGAAAAACTGTTTTTT. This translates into CASSRDSSTNEKLFF.

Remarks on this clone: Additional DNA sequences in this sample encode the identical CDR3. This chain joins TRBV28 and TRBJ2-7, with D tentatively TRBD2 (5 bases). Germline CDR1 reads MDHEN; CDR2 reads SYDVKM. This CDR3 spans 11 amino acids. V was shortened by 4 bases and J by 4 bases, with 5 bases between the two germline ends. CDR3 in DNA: TGTGCCAGCAGTTCGGGGTACGAGCAGTACTTC. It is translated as CASSSGYEQYF.

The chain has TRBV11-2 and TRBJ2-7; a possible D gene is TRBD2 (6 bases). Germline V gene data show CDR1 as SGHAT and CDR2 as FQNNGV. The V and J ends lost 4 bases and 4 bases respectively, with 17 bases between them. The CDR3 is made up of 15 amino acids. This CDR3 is CASSWTRGFKYEQYF. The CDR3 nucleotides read TGTGCCAGCAGCTGGACACGGGGGTTTAAATACGAGCAGTACTTC.

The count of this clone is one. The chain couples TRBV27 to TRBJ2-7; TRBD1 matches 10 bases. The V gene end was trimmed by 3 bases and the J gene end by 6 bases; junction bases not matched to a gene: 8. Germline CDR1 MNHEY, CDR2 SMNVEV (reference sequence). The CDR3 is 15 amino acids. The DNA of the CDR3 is TGTGCCAGCAGTTTGGTCTGGACAGGGGGGGCCGAGCAGTACTTC. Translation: CASSLVWTGGAEQYF.

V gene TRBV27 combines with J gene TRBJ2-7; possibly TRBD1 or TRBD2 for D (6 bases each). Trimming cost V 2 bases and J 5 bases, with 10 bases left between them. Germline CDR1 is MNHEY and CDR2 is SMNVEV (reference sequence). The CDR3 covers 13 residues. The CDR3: CASSLRGPNEQYF. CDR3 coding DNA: TGTGCCAGCAGTTTACGGGGGCCGAACGAGCAGTACTTC.

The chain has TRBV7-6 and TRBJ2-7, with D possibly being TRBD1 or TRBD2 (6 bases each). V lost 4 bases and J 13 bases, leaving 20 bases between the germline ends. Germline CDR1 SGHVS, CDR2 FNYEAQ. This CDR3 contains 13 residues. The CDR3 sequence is CASSWGAELWQYF. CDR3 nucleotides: TGTGCCAGCAGCTGGGGGGCGGAGCTATGGCAATACTTC.

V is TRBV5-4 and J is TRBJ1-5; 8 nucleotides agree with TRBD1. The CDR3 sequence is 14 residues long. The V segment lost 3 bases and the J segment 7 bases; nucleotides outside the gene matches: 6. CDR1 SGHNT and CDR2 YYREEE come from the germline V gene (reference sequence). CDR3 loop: CASSSGQGGQPQHF. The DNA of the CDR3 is TGTGCCAGCAGCTCAGGACAGGGCGGACAGCCCCAGCATTTT.

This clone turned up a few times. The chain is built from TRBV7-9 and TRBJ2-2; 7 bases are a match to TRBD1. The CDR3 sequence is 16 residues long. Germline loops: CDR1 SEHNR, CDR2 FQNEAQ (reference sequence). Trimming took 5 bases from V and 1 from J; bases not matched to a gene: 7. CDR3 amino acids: CASSPPGTVNTGELFF. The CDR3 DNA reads TGTGCCAGCAGCCCCCCCGGGACAGTGAACACCGGGGAGCTGTTTTTT.

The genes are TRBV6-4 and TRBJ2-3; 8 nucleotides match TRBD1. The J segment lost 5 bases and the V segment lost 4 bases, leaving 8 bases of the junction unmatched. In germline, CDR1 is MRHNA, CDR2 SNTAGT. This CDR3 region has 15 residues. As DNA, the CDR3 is TGTGCCAGCAGTGTTGGACAGGGATTGGGAGATACGCAGTATTTT. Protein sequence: CASSVGQGLGDTQYF.